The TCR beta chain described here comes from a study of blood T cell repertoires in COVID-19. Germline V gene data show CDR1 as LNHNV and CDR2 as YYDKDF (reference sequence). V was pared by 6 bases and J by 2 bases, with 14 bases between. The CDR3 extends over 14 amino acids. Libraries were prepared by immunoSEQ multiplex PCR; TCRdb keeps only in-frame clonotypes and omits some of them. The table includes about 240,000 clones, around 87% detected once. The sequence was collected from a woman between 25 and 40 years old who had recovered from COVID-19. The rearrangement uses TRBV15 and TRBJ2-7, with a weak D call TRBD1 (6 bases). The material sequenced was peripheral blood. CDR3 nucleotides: TGTGCCACCAGGAAGACAGGAGAGACCTACGAGCAGTACTTC. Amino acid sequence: CATRKTGETYEQYF.